The entry below gives a single TCR beta chain sequence along with its context. The CDR3 covers 13 residues. Trimming stripped 4 bases from V and 3 bases from J, with 8 bases between. CDR1 SGHVS and CDR2 FNYEAQ come from the germline V gene. The data derive from a study of graft-versus-host responses after intestinal transplantation. Using immunoSEQ multiplex PCR, the repertoire was profiled, and TCRdb retains in-frame clones only, with some absent. The data show over 40,000 clones, with over 80% seen just once and less than 6% held by the top ten. The sequenced sample was PBMCs, obtained roughly 760 days after a first intestinal transplant, on the day of a second. The chain is built from TRBV7-6 and TRBJ2-3, with a tentative D call TRBD1 (6 bases). This TCR was recovered from a human patient who received an intestinal transplant, so some T cells may come from the graft donor. CDR3 protein: CASSSQGTDTQYF. CDR3 bases: TGTGCCAGCAGCTCCCAGGGGACAGATACGCAGTATTTT.